This TCR beta chain was profiled in a study of cytomegalovirus exposure and HLA in healthy donors. At the level of the study: Tens of millions of unique TCRs from HLA-typed donors were held in an early release of data. Findings and caveats of the study: 87-base-pair reads could not separate some V segments, including TRBV6-2 and TRBV6-3. The authors later found HLA-associated TCR beta chains more clonally expanded than equally common others.

The V and J ends lost 0 bases and 3 bases respectively, with 6 bases between them. CDR3 size: 13 residues. CDR1 and CDR2 (germline): SGDLS, YYNGEE. Turning to this clone: What it binds is not known.

The PCR contained 60 Vbeta and 13 Jbeta primers. Data came from immunoSEQ multiplex PCR; TCRdb stores just in-frame clones and leaves some out. The data contain about 98,000 clones, around 67% of them singletons. This sequence was found in a male donor in good health and CMV-seronegative. The sample comprised PBMCs. The J gene is TRBJ1-2, the V gene TRBV9; D not certain. CDR3 in amino acids: CASSVASHYGYTF. The CDR3 DNA follows: TGTGCCAGCAGCGTAGCCTCTCACTATGGCTACACCTTC. Looking up the rest from reference TRBV9 and TRBJ1-2 gives the full variable domain: DSGVTQTPKHLITATGQRVTLRCSPRSGDLSVYWYQQSLDQGLQFLIQYYNGEERAKGNILERFSAQQFPDLHSELNLSSLELGDSALYFCASSVASHYGYTFGSGTRLTVV.